This is a list of T cell receptor beta chains from one sample in a study of blood T cell repertoires in COVID-19. Sequencing was performed with immunoSEQ multiplex PCR; in TCRdb, only in-frame clones are kept and a portion is missing. The sample has 90,000 or so clones, roughly 88% seen once; the top ten hold 20% to 30%. The sequenced material came from peripheral blood. The receptors originated from a human donor in a cohort sampled during active COVID-19. The CDR3 runs from the conserved cysteine through the conserved F or W. The D gene is left open where the match is weak. Size is stated for part of the rows, as once, few or many counts, or as a class when the clone is expanded.

size: -
D: TRBD1
V: TRBV6-2/TRBV6-3
length: 16
J: TRBJ1-1
DNA: TGTGCCAGCAGTTACCCAATAACAGGGGGTGGAACTGAAGCTTTCTTT
CDR3: CASSYPITGGGTEAFF

size: -
D: TRBD1
V: TRBV27
length: 18
J: TRBJ2-6
DNA: TGTGCCAGGACAGGGGGCGGCGGAAGGGCATGGGGGGCCAACGTCCTGACTTTC
CDR3: CARTGGGGRAWGANVLTF

size: -
D: TRBD1
V: TRBV19
length: 12
J: TRBJ2-7
DNA: TGTGCCACCTCCCGGGACAGCTACGAGCAGTACTTC
CDR3: CATSRDSYEQYF

size: -
D: -
V: TRBV5-1
length: 14
J: TRBJ2-3
DNA: TGCGCCAGCAGCTTGGAGTCGGGTGGAGATACGCAGTATTTT
CDR3: CASSLESGGDTQYF

size: -
D: TRBD1
V: TRBV6-2/TRBV6-3
length: 16
J: TRBJ1-5
DNA: TGTGCCAGCAGTAGAATCCCGGGACAGCTCAATCAGCCCCAGCATTTT
CDR3: CASSRIPGQLNQPQHF

size: -
D: TRBD2
V: TRBV6-6
length: 16
J: TRBJ2-1
DNA: TGTGCCGGGGGACTAGCGGGGGGTCACTCCTACAATGAGCAGTTCTTC
CDR3: CAGGLAGGHSYNEQFF

size: -
D: TRBD1
V: TRBV29-1
length: 13
J: TRBJ2-7
DNA: TGCAGCGTTGGAGACAGGGGGAGTAGCGAGCAGTACTTC
CDR3: CSVGDRGSSEQYF

size: once
D: TRBD2
V: TRBV18
length: 14
J: TRBJ2-5
DNA: TGTGCCAGCTCGCAAGAGCGGGGGCAAGAGACCCAGTACTTC
CDR3: CASSQERGQETQYF

size: once
D: TRBD1
V: TRBV11-3
length: 13
J: TRBJ2-5
DNA: TGTGCCAGCAGCCGACAGGGGGGGGAGACCCAGTACTTC
CDR3: CASSRQGGETQYF

size: many
D: TRBD1
V: TRBV11-2
length: 15
J: TRBJ2-2
DNA: TGTGCCAGCAGCTTACCGTGGACAGGGACCGGGGAGCTGTTTTTT
CDR3: CASSLPWTGTGELFF

size: -
D: -
V: TRBV5-5
length: 15
J: TRBJ2-6
DNA: TGTGCCAGCAGCCTACTTGACTCTGGGGCCAACGTCCTGACTTTC
CDR3: CASSLLDSGANVLTF

size: -
D: -
V: TRBV19
length: 16
J: TRBJ2-7
DNA: TGTGCCAGTAGTATCGCTGATGAGGTTTCCCTCTACGAGCAGTACTTC
CDR3: CASSIADEVSLYEQYF

size: -
D: TRBD2
V: TRBV11-3
length: 17
J: TRBJ2-2
DNA: TGTGCCAGCAGCTCGGGACTAGCGGGCCCTGCCACCGGGGAGCTGTTTTTT
CDR3: CASSSGLAGPATGELFF

size: -
D: -
V: TRBV9
length: 15
J: TRBJ2-1
DNA: TGTGCCAGCAGCGTAGTAGGAACTAACTACAATGAGCAGTTCTTC
CDR3: CASSVVGTNYNEQFF

size: -
D: -
V: TRBV15
length: 14
J: TRBJ2-7
DNA: TGTGCCACCAGCAGAGATTGGGATGGGGGGGAGCAGTACTTC
CDR3: CATSRDWDGGEQYF

size: -
D: -
V: TRBV3-1/TRBV3-2
length: 12
J: TRBJ2-5
DNA: TGTGCCAGCAGCCCCAGGAGGGAGACCCAGTACTTC
CDR3: CASSPRRETQYF

size: -
D: TRBD1
V: TRBV3-1/TRBV3-2
length: 18
J: TRBJ1-3
DNA: TGTGCCAGCAGCCAATTAGCAGGCAGGGGGCTCTCTGGAAACACCATATATTTT
CDR3: CASSQLAGRGLSGNTIYF

size: few
D: TRBD1
V: TRBV19
length: 16
J: TRBJ1-1
DNA: TGTGCCAGTAGTCTGGGGACAGGGGGGCTGAACACTGAAGCTTTCTTT
CDR3: CASSLGTGGLNTEAFF

size: -
D: TRBD1
V: TRBV3-1/TRBV3-2
length: 17
J: TRBJ1-4
DNA: TGTGCCAGCAGCCGAGAAACAGGGGGCGCTGAATTTGGAAAACTGTTTTTT
CDR3: CASSRETGGAEFGKLFF

size: -
D: -
V: TRBV7-9
length: 14
J: TRBJ2-7
DNA: TGTGCCAGCAGCTTAGGGACAGACTCCTACGAGCAGTACTTC
CDR3: CASSLGTDSYEQYF

size: -
D: TRBD2
V: TRBV24-1
length: 18
J: TRBJ2-5
DNA: TGTGCCACCAGCACTGGTTGGGGAAGCGGGGCTCCCCAGGAGACCCAGTACTTC
CDR3: CATSTGWGSGAPQETQYF

size: -
D: TRBD2
V: TRBV30
length: 15
J: TRBJ2-3
DNA: TGTGCCTGGGGGCCTAGCGGGAGGGCCGGAGATACGCAGTATTTT
CDR3: CAWGPSGRAGDTQYF

size: -
D: TRBD1
V: TRBV7-2
length: 11
J: TRBJ2-1
DNA: TGTGCCAGCAGCGCAGGGGGCGGTCAGTTCTTC
CDR3: CASSAGGGQFF

size: -
D: TRBD1
V: TRBV5-1
length: 15
J: TRBJ2-3
DNA: TGCGCCAGCAGCTACGGACAGGGGGGGACAGATACGCAGTATTTT
CDR3: CASSYGQGGTDTQYF

size: -
D: TRBD2
V: TRBV19
length: 16
J: TRBJ2-1
DNA: TGTGCCAGTAGGACGACGAGCGGGGGGGCCGTCAATGAGCAGTTCTTC
CDR3: CASRTTSGGAVNEQFF

size: -
D: -
V: TRBV29-1
length: 13
J: TRBJ2-7
DNA: TGCAGCGCTATGACAGGAAACTCCTACGAGCAGTACTTC
CDR3: CSAMTGNSYEQYF

size: -
D: TRBD1
V: TRBV7-9
length: 15
J: TRBJ2-1
DNA: TGTGCCAGCAGCTTAGGGCAGGGGGCCATGTGGGAGCAGTTCTTC
CDR3: CASSLGQGAMWEQFF

size: -
D: -
V: TRBV13
length: 12
J: TRBJ2-3
DNA: TGTGCCAGCAGCCCGCGGAAAGATACGCAGTATTTT
CDR3: CASSPRKDTQYF

size: -
D: -
V: TRBV18
length: 13
J: TRBJ1-4
DNA: TGTGCCAGCTCACCTCATCCCAATGAAAAACTGTTTTTT
CDR3: CASSPHPNEKLFF

size: once
D: -
V: TRBV30
length: 14
J: TRBJ2-7
DNA: TGTGCCTGGAGTGTGGAGGTCGTAGGCGGCGAGCAGTACTTC
CDR3: CAWSVEVVGGEQYF

size: -
D: TRBD2
V: TRBV11-2
length: 14
J: TRBJ2-7
DNA: TGTGCCAGCAGCCATGGACTAGCGGGAGGCGAGCAGTACTTC
CDR3: CASSHGLAGGEQYF

size: -
D: TRBD1
V: TRBV24-1
length: 18
J: TRBJ2-2
DNA: TGTGCCACCAGTGATTCACAGGGGAAGGGCATGAACACCGGGGAGCTGTTTTTT
CDR3: CATSDSQGKGMNTGELFF

size: -
D: TRBD1
V: TRBV18
length: 15
J: TRBJ2-2
DNA: TGTGCCAGCCCTCGGACAGGGACGGTAACCGGGGAGCTGTTTTTT
CDR3: CASPRTGTVTGELFF

size: -
D: TRBD2
V: TRBV7-8
length: 14
J: TRBJ2-1
DNA: TGTGCCAGTACCGGGACTAGCGGGAGCTATGAGCAGTTCTTC
CDR3: CASTGTSGSYEQFF

size: -
D: TRBD2
V: TRBV5-1
length: 15
J: TRBJ2-2
DNA: TGCGCCAGCAGCTCTAGCGGGGGGAACACCGGGGAGCTGTTTTTT
CDR3: CASSSSGGNTGELFF

size: -
D: -
V: TRBV27
length: 14
J: TRBJ2-5
DNA: TGTGCCAGCAGGAGAGGGTTAGATGGAGAGACCCAGTACTTC
CDR3: CASRRGLDGETQYF

size: -
D: TRBD2
V: TRBV3-1/TRBV3-2
length: 15
J: TRBJ2-2
DNA: TGTGCCAGCAGCATCGGGACTAGCGGGTGGGGGGAGCTGTTTTTT
CDR3: CASSIGTSGWGELFF

size: -
D: TRBD2
V: TRBV5-1
length: 16
J: TRBJ2-1
DNA: TGCGCCAGCAGTTCACGTAGCGGGGGGCCCGAAGATGAGCAGTTCTTC
CDR3: CASSSRSGGPEDEQFF

size: -
D: -
V: TRBV3-1/TRBV3-2
length: 14
J: TRBJ2-5
DNA: TGTGCCAGCAGCCAAGGGGGCGCCCGGGAGACCCAGTACTTC
CDR3: CASSQGGARETQYF

size: -
D: -
V: TRBV7-8
length: 13
J: TRBJ2-7
DNA: TGTGCCAGCAGCTGGCACAGTTCCTACGAGCAGTACTTC
CDR3: CASSWHSSYEQYF

size: -
D: -
V: TRBV24-1
length: 17
J: TRBJ1-5
DNA: TGTGCCACCAGTGCCGCGGGAGGGACGGGAGATAATCAGCCCCAGCATTTT
CDR3: CATSAAGGTGDNQPQHF

size: -
D: -
V: TRBV7-6
length: 12
J: TRBJ1-5
DNA: TGTGCCAGCAGCTTAGGAGGTGAGCCCCAGCATTTT
CDR3: CASSLGGEPQHF

size: -
D: -
V: TRBV18
length: 14
J: TRBJ1-4
DNA: TGTGCCAGCTCCCAAGGGGCAACTAATGAAAAACTGTTTTTT
CDR3: CASSQGATNEKLFF

size: -
D: TRBD1
V: TRBV5-4
length: 15
J: TRBJ2-2
DNA: TGTGCCAGCAGAACGGGACAGTCGAACACCGGGGAGCTGTTTTTT
CDR3: CASRTGQSNTGELFF

size: -
D: -
V: TRBV21-1
length: 12
J: TRBJ1-1
DNA: TGTGCCAGCAAACAGGGGGTCACTGAAGCTTTCTTT
CDR3: CASKQGVTEAFF

size: -
D: TRBD2
V: TRBV15
length: 20
J: TRBJ2-1
DNA: TGTGCCACCAGCATAACTAAGACTAGCGGGAGAACACTCTCCTACAATGAGCAGTTCTTC
CDR3: CATSITKTSGRTLSYNEQFF